The table lists the clone carrying this TCR beta chain with a few counts. What it binds is unknown. The data originate from a study of T cells after yellow fever vaccination. Study-level findings and limits: Contaminating bulk clonotypes could be abundant in FACS-sorted repertoires. Post-booster reappearance was seen for most primary-vaccination clones (around 97% CD4, around 90% CD8). A small proportion of clonotypes was detected in both the CD4 and CD8 compartments.

5'RACE template switching added a universal primer site and UMIs to TCR cDNA. TCRdb ran MiXCR on the 5' RACE reads and lists one entry per CDR3 protein. The sample lists hundreds of thousands of distinct CDR3 sequences, roughly an eighth seen once, with approximately 3.4% in the top ten. Trimming took 1 base from V and 7 from J, leaving 13 bases between them. Germline CDR1 reads SGHTA; CDR2 reads FQGNSA. The CDR3 runs to 14 residues. This clonotype was sampled from a young man who received the YFV17D yellow fever vaccine. The rearrangement joins TRBV7-2 to TRBJ1-2; TRBD1 is a possible D gene (6 bases). The specimen was CD4+ T cells sorted from PBMCs, collected 15 days after the yellow fever booster vaccination. The DNA for the CDR3 is TGTGCCAGCAGCTTAGTAGGGGGGCCTAGTGGCTACACCTTC. Translating gives CASSLVGGPSGYTF.